This paragraph reports one TCR beta chain. This entry is derived from a study of T-cell reconstitution after alpha-beta-depleted transplantation in children. The TCRbeta library incorporated unique molecular identifiers. Via MiXCR, TCRdb re-called the PCR reads, giving one row per CDR3 protein. The table lists approximately 520,000 distinct CDR3 sequences, 32% of them singletons, with roughly 2.5% in the top ten. Sample: PBMCs from the stem cell graft donor, taken from the stem cell graft. The receptor's source is a human donor who donated a stem cell graft to a child with aplastic anemia.

DNA for the CDR3: TGCAGTGCTTCCTTGACTAGCGGGAGTGGAGATACGCAGTATTTT. Translation gives CSASLTSGSGDTQYF. The V and J genes are TRBV20-1 and TRBJ2-3, with TRBD2 matching over 12 bases. Germline-derived CDR1 and CDR2 are DFQATT and SNEGSKA (reference sequence). Trimming cost V 5 bases and J 5 bases; bases outside gene matches: 8. This CDR3 contains 15 residues.